The clone carrying this TCR beta chain occurred once. Its matching antigen is unknown. The time point was: cycle 4 day 1 (C4D1), after more than five weeks of nivolumab. Every patient experienced relapse after autologous stem cell transplantation, and brentuximab vedotin exposure varied. Best responses included complete response and partial response; otherwise, the best response was progressive disease. Generated by immunoSEQ multiplex PCR, the TCRdb table keeps only in-frame clones and is missing some. The sample lists some 86,000 clones; just over 90% were seen once. These data are taken from a study of PD-1 blockade in classical Hodgkin lymphoma. Findings and caveats of the study: Unlike CD8+ TCR diversity, which did not rise significantly by C4D1, CD4+ TCR diversity did. Relative to healthy donors, newly diagnosed patients reportedly had lower baseline TCR diversity, which was reported as lower still in relapsed/refractory patients.

CDR1 is LGHNA and CDR2 is YNFKEQ in the germline V gene. CDR3 length equals 17 residues. V was pared by 2 bases and J by 5 bases, with 9 bases of the junction left unmatched. V and J are TRBV4-2 and TRBJ2-4; TRBD2 aligns across 10 bases. This receptor was taken from a human donor with classical Hodgkin lymphoma. Sequencing was performed on peripheral blood mononuclear cells (PBMCs), taken before the fourth cycle of nivolumab. The CDR3 DNA follows: TGTGCCAGCAGCCAATCTACCAGCGGGGGGGCCGAAAACATTCAGTACTTC. This encodes CASSQSTSGGAENIQYF.